This paragraph covers one TCR beta chain sequence. The antigen remains unidentified. No conserved phenylalanine or tryptophan is present at the end of the CDR3, so a read error is the likely explanation. The entry originates in a study of Graves' ophthalmopathy and Graves' hyperthyroidism. About the study: The stable label applied to hyperthyroidism with no ophthalmopathy within 18 months of follow-up. Whole-study results and caveats: A majority of expanded thyroid clonotypes exceeding 0.001 frequency were likewise present in blood.

Amplified material comprised TCR beta CDR3 regions derived from RNA transcripts. First-round RT-PCR used HTBI primers; second-round multiplex PCR followed. TCRdb ran MiXCR on the multiplex PCR reads and lists one entry per CDR3 protein. The repertoire has around 1.1 million distinct CDR3 sequences, less than 45% of them found once; the top ten carry around 10%. The CDR3 consists of 17 residues. Germline V gene lookup returns CDR1 SGHNT and CDR2 YYREEE (reference sequence). Hyperthyroidism was new, under 2 months, in patients aged 18 to 65. Diagnosis relied on clinical symptoms, serum thyroxine, TRAb, thyroid ultrasound and orbital computed tomography.

This receptor was taken from an adult man with Graves' hyperthyroidism. This sequence joins TRBV5-4 and TRBJ2-5, with D perhaps TRBD1 (5 bases). The last part of the DNA fits TRBJ2-7 better; the J call may be wrong. The sequenced sample consisted of peripheral blood or thyroid tissue (not recorded which). CDR3 region: CASSLFSSGLLSYEQYL. DNA of the CDR3: TGTGCCAGCAGCCTGTTTTCTTCAGGGCTCCTCTCCTACGAGCAGTACCTC.